Listed here are 32 T cell receptor beta chains from one sample, sequenced in a study of cytotoxic CD8 clonotypes in ibrutinib-treated CLL. The method was immunoSEQ multiplex PCR; TCRdb's version includes in-frame clones alone and lacks a portion of them. Among around 250,000 clones, 70% were seen once, and the ten largest hold 15%. The specimen was PBMCs, collected after 24 months of ibrutinib treatment. The receptors were gathered from a human donor with chronic lymphocytic leukemia.

The sample holds a few counts of this clone. V and J are TRBV5-8 and TRBJ1-2, with D possibly TRBD1 on 6 matching bases. Deletions cut 4 bases from V and 8 bases from J, with 15 bases between. From germline, CDR1 is SGHTS and CDR2 YDEGEE. This CDR3 is 13 amino acids long. This CDR3 is CASSLNRVHGYTF. CDR3 nucleotide sequence: TGTGCCAGCAGCCTAAACAGGGTCCACGGCTACACCTTC.

The chain couples TRBV9 to TRBJ2-1; D could derive from TRBD1 or TRBD2 (5 bases each). The germline CDR1 and CDR2 sequences are SGDLS and YYNGEE. Trimming removed 1 base from V and 9 bases from J, with 14 bases in between. The CDR3 is 14 amino acids. The CDR3 DNA reads as TGTGCCAGCAGCGTATGGGACGTTGGGGGTGAGCAGTTCTTC. This gives the protein CASSVWDVGGEQFF. The whole variable domain, filled in from reference TRBV9 and TRBJ2-1, reads DSGVTQTPKHLITATGQRVTLRCSPRSGDLSVYWYQQSLDQGLQFLIQYYNGEERAKGNILERFSAQQFPDLHSELNLSSLELGDSALYFCASSVWDVGGEQFFGPGTRLTVL.

A remark on this clone: The junction does not match germline at one end; this may be a read error. The chain recombines TRBV6-1 with TRBJ1-2; D is perhaps TRBD1 (6 bases). This CDR3 has 13 amino acids. Germline V gene sequence: CDR1 MNHNS, CDR2 SASEGT. CDR3 DNA: TGTGCCAGCAGTGAACCGCGGGGGGCGGGAATCGCCTTC. As protein: CASSEPRGAGIAF.

The chain uses TRBV27 and TRBJ2-7, with D tentatively TRBD1 or TRBD2 (5 bases each). V dropped 2 bases and J dropped 5 bases, with 13 bases sitting between them. The CDR3 runs 14 residues. Germline CDR1 is MNHEY and CDR2 is SMNVEV (reference sequence). The CDR3 reads CASSLALGDDEQYF. For the CDR3, the DNA is TGTGCCAGCAGTTTAGCCCTCGGGGACGACGAGCAGTACTTC.

The V call is TRBV28, the J call TRBJ1-5; no definite D call. CDR3 length: 14 amino acids. The V gene lost 4 bases and the J gene lost 2 bases, with 9 bases spanning the gap. Germline V CDR1 and CDR2: MDHEN, SYDVKM. CDR3 DNA sequence: TGTGCCAGCAGTTCGAATGTTGGCAATCAGCCCCAGCATTTT. It codes for CASSSNVGNQPQHF.

The V call is TRBV19, the J call TRBJ1-4; D remains unclear. The V end lost 7 bases, the J end lost 1 base, and 10 bases lay between the germline ends. Germline CDR1 reads LNHDA; CDR2 reads SQIVND (reference sequence). CDR3 length equals 14 residues. The chain's CDR3 is CASTTSRTNEKLFF. Written as DNA, the CDR3 is TGTGCCAGTACCACAAGCCGAACTAATGAAAAACTGTTTTTT.

This sequence joins TRBV28 and TRBJ2-7; 9 positions agree with TRBD1. Germline CDR1 is MDHEN and CDR2 is SYDVKM. The CDR3 runs to 14 residues. With 3 bases clipped from V and 2 bases from J, the junction kept 2 bases outside the gene matches. The CDR3 DNA reads as TGTGCCAGCAGTTTGGGGACAGGGCCCTACGAGCAGTACTTC. Encoded protein: CASSLGTGPYEQYF.

Turning to this clone: Other DNA sequences within the sample encode an identical CDR3. The chain is built from TRBV6-5 and TRBJ2-7, with 12 bases fitting TRBD1. The CDR3 consists of 15 residues. J was trimmed by 2 bases and V by 2 bases; bases with no gene match: 1. CDR1 is MNHEY and CDR2 is SVGAGI in the germline V gene. This CDR3 is CASSYRDRGPYEQYF. In nucleotides, the CDR3 is TGTGCCAGCAGTTACCGGGACAGGGGGCCCTACGAGCAGTACTTC.

This clone was observed a handful of times. The V gene is TRBV12-5, the J gene TRBJ2-1; D unresolved. V was cut by 4 bases and J by 13 bases, with 11 bases left in between. The CDR3 totals 11 residues. Looked up from germline, CDR1 is LGHNT and CDR2 is FRNRAP. The CDR3 DNA is TGTGCTAGTGGTTCGGGCGCGGATCAGTTCTTC. This translates into CASGSGADQFF.

The chain carries TRBV6-5 and TRBJ2-1; 10 bases line up with TRBD2. V lost 7 bases, J lost 9 bases, and 12 bases stayed unmatched. This CDR3 is 15 amino acids long. Germline values: CDR1 MNHEY, CDR2 SVGAGI. The CDR3 region is CASTRAGGPTAEQFF. The CDR3 DNA reads TGTGCCAGCACCCGAGCGGGAGGGCCTACGGCTGAGCAGTTCTTC.

This clone was seen only once. The chain combines TRBV5-8 with TRBJ1-5; no clear D. Germline V CDR1 and CDR2: SGHTS, YDEGEE. The ends were cut back, 4 bases at V and 7 bases at J, with 15 bases in the middle. CDR3 length equals 14 residues. In nucleotides, the CDR3 is TGTGCCAGCAGCCGAGGAAGGGTTTCGCAGCCCCAGCATTTT. Protein: CASSRGRVSQPQHF.

J is TRBJ2-2 and V is TRBV11-1; 8 nucleotides line up with TRBD1. The germline V gene has CDR1 SGHAT and CDR2 FQDESV (reference sequence). This CDR3 contains 13 residues. V lost 7 bases and J lost 6; bases outside the gene matches: 4. The CDR3 coding sequence is TGTGCCAGCACGACAGGGGCCCCCGGGGAGCTGTTTTTT. Protein sequence: CASTTGAPGELFF. Filled out from reference TRBV11-1 and TRBJ2-2, the complete variable domain reads EAEVAQSPRYKITEKSQAVAFWCDPISGHATLYWYRQILGQGPELLVQFQDESVVDDSQLPKDRFSAERLKGVDSTLKIQPAELGDSAMYLCASTTGAPGELFFGEGSRLTVL.

The chain combines TRBV11-2 with TRBJ2-7, with D uncertain. V dropped 5 bases and J dropped 2 bases, with 13 bases sitting between them. This CDR3 has 14 amino acids. Germline V gives CDR1 SGHAT, CDR2 FQNNGV. This CDR3 reads CASSPQDPPYEQYF. CDR3 in DNA: TGTGCCAGCAGCCCTCAGGACCCACCCTACGAGCAGTACTTC.

This chain connects TRBV9 to TRBJ2-2; D unclear. In germline, CDR1 is SGDLS, CDR2 YYNGEE. The CDR3 extends over 13 amino acids. Trimming left V 7 bases short and J 1 base short, with 8 bases between. Here the CDR3 DNA reads TGTGCCAGCGCCAGCCTGAACACCGGGGAGCTGTTTTTT. Its translation: CASASLNTGELFF.

V and J are TRBV19 and TRBJ2-7, with TRBD1 matching 10 bases. The ends lost 10 bases at V and 5 bases at J; junction bases unmatched: 17. The CDR3 has 16 amino acids. In germline, CDR1 is LNHDA, CDR2 SQIVND (reference sequence). The CDR3 sequence is CATTVQAGTGAHEQYF. CDR3 nucleotides: TGTGCCACTACGGTTCAAGCCGGGACAGGGGCTCACGAGCAGTACTTC.

V and J are TRBV12-5 and TRBJ2-3; 8 bases match TRBD2. Per the germline V gene, CDR1 is LGHNT and CDR2 is FRNRAP. This CDR3 has 14 residues. With V trimmed by 4 bases and J by 4 bases, 4 bases remained unmatched. Written as DNA, the CDR3 is TGTGCTAGTGGTTCGGGGGGGAGGGCAGATACGCAGTATTTT. It codes for CASGSGGRADTQYF.

The V call is TRBV10-1, the J call TRBJ2-7; 7 nucleotides agree with TRBD1. V lost 2 bases, J lost 0 bases, and 4 bases stayed unmatched. The CDR3 covers 15 residues. Germline V lookup: CDR1 WNHNN, CDR2 SYGVQD (reference sequence). The CDR3 DNA sequence: TGCGCCAGCAGTGAGGGGACAGACCTCTCCTACGAGCAGTACTTC. It codes for CASSEGTDLSYEQYF.

The chain recombines TRBV5-4 with TRBJ2-5; 7 bases match TRBD2. The CDR3 is made up of 14 amino acids. J was trimmed by 5 bases and V by 5 bases; bases with no gene match: 9. CDR1 and CDR2 (germline): SGHNT, YYREEE (reference sequence). In DNA form, the CDR3 reads TGTGCCAGCAGTATCGCGGGAGCCCTGGAGACCCAGTACTTC. It yields the protein CASSIAGALETQYF.

This clone has only a few counts. V and J are TRBV2 and TRBJ2-5; unclear D gene. This CDR3 is built from 12 residues. Trimming left V 2 bases short and J 5 bases short, with 6 bases between. CDR1 is SNHLY, CDR2 FYNNEI, per germline. The CDR3 region is CASSESAETQYF. Here the CDR3 DNA reads TGTGCCAGCAGTGAAAGTGCGGAGACCCAGTACTTC.

J is TRBJ1-5 and V is TRBV18; the D is unclear. Germline assignment: CDR1 KGHSH and CDR2 LQKENI. The CDR3 loop spans 16 amino acids. Deletions cut 1 base from V and 3 bases from J, with 13 bases between. This chain's CDR3 is CASSPLPGSVNQPQHF. CDR3 DNA sequence: TGTGCCAGCTCACCACTTCCAGGCTCTGTCAATCAGCCCCAGCATTTT. The variable domain in full, completed from reference TRBV18 and TRBJ1-5, reads NAGVMQNPRHLVRRRGQEARLRCSPMKGHSHVYWYRQLPEEGLKFMVYLQKENIIDESGMPKERFSAEFPKEGPSILRIQQVVRGDSAAYFCASSPLPGSVNQPQHFGDGTRLSIL.

The V gene is TRBV29-1, the J gene TRBJ2-5; 10 bases map to TRBD1. Germline assignment: CDR1 SQVTM and CDR2 ANQGSEA. This CDR3 region has 16 residues. The J segment lost 5 bases and the V segment lost 1 base, leaving 10 bases of the junction unmatched. The CDR3 loop reads CSVEGGDRGSYETQYF. The CDR3 coding sequence is TGCAGCGTTGAAGGGGGGGACAGGGGATCTTACGAGACCCAGTACTTC.

The chain recombines TRBV19 with TRBJ1-5; D gene ambiguous. The V gene's germline CDR1 is LNHDA and CDR2 SQIVND (reference sequence). The CDR3 runs 13 residues. Trimming left V 7 bases short and J 4 bases short, with 11 bases between. This CDR3 reads CASILRRNQPQHF. The CDR3 bases are TGTGCCAGTATCCTACGAAGGAATCAGCCCCAGCATTTT.

This chain links TRBV7-2 with TRBJ2-7; unclear D gene. The CDR3 totals 12 residues. Germline V CDR1 and CDR2: SGHTA, FQGNSA. Trimming stripped 7 bases from V and 0 bases from J, with 7 bases between. CDR3 nucleotides: TGTGCCAGCACCTTCAACTCCTACGAGCAGTACTTC. This codes for CASTFNSYEQYF. Full variable domain (missing parts from reference TRBV7-2 and TRBJ2-7): GAGVSQSPSNKVTEKGKDVELRCDPISGHTALYWYRQSLGQGLEFLIYFQGNSAPDKSGLPSDRFSAERTGGSVSTLTIQRTQQEDSAVYLCASTFNSYEQYFGPGTRLTVT.

The gene calls are TRBV19 and TRBJ2-7; D call uncertain. V gave up 4 bases and J gave up 0 bases, with 19 bases separating them. The CDR3 is 17 amino acids. Germline V gene lookup returns CDR1 LNHDA and CDR2 SQIVND (reference sequence). CDR3 nucleotides: TGTGCCAGTAGTACCTATACGGACGTCTCCGGCTCCTACGAGCAGTACTTC. It specifies CASSTYTDVSGSYEQYF.

This clone was recorded only once. The V call is TRBV27, the J call TRBJ2-5; the D gene is possibly TRBD1 (6 bases). This CDR3 has 14 amino acids. Per germline, CDR1 MNHEY and CDR2 SMNVEV (reference sequence). The V and J ends lost 2 bases and 5 bases respectively, with 12 bases between them. The CDR3, as DNA: TGTGCCAGCAGTTTAGCAGGGGACGTCGAGACCCAGTACTTC. This encodes CASSLAGDVETQYF.

The chain employs TRBV27 and TRBJ1-2; D perhaps matches TRBD1 (5 bases). CDR1 and CDR2 (germline): MNHEY, SMNVEV (reference sequence). The length of the CDR3 is 13 residues. Trimming took off 5 bases at V and 3 bases at J, with 10 bases between the two ends. The CDR3 nucleotides read TGTGCCAGCAGTAGGTTGGGGGACTATGGCTACACCTTC. Protein: CASSRLGDYGYTF.

The chain has TRBV15 and TRBJ1-1, with D tentatively TRBD1 (6 bases). This CDR3 spans 15 amino acids. Per the germline V gene, CDR1 is LNHNV and CDR2 is YYDKDF (reference sequence). Deletions cut 6 bases from V and 4 bases from J, with 18 bases between. The CDR3 here is CATSLTTGRGTEAFF. CDR3 bases: TGTGCCACCAGTCTTACAACAGGGAGGGGCACTGAAGCTTTCTTT.

This clone was picked up one time. The gene calls are TRBV7-9 and TRBJ2-3; tentatively, D is TRBD1 (6 bases). The germline V gene has CDR1 SEHNR and CDR2 FQNEAQ (reference sequence). This CDR3 spans 16 amino acids. With 5 bases removed from V and 0 bases from J, the gap between germline ends came to 15 bases. This CDR3 is CASSPRGSASTDTQYF. The DNA of the CDR3 is TGTGCCAGCAGCCCCAGGGGAAGTGCTAGCACAGATACGCAGTATTTT. The variable domain in full, with the rest retrieved from reference TRBV7-9 and TRBJ2-3, is DTGVSQNPRHKITKRGQNVTFRCDPISEHNRLYWYRQTLGQGPEFLTYFQNEAQLEKSRLLSDRFSAERPKGSFSTLEIQRTEQGDSAMYLCASSPRGSASTDTQYFGPGTRLTVL.

Only a few counts were recorded for this clone. V is TRBV28 and J is TRBJ1-1, with D hard to call. Trimming shortened V by 6 bases and J by 6 bases, and 5 bases separated the two germline ends. Germline lookup yields CDR1 MDHEN and CDR2 SYDVKM. The CDR3 extends over 10 amino acids. The CDR3 protein is CASSTSEAFF. The DNA of the CDR3 is TGTGCCAGCAGCACCTCTGAAGCTTTCTTT.

Worth noting for this clone: The CDR3 carries no conserved terminal phenylalanine or tryptophan, so it likely arises from a read error. The limits of the CDR3 on the DNA are not certain, so only TCRdb's listed CDR3 is given. This chain links TRBV21-1 with TRBJ1-5; TRBD1 is the table's D call and was not checked against the DNA. TRBV21-1 is a recognized pseudogene. Inclusive of both ends, the CDR3 amounts to 11 amino acids. The CDR3 reads CASSISQGFEA.

This chain connects TRBV28 to TRBJ2-1; 8 bases are shared with TRBD2. Trimming removed 5 bases from V and 8 bases from J; junction bases left unmatched: 17. Per germline, CDR1 MDHEN and CDR2 SYDVKM. The CDR3 contains 17 residues. In nucleotides, the CDR3 is TGTGCCAGCAGTCCAATATTAAGCGGGAGATTCGTCGATGAGCAGTTCTTC. Amino acids: CASSPILSGRFVDEQFF.

The chain couples TRBV21-1 to TRBJ1-2; the table gives TRBD1 as D, unverified against the DNA. TRBV21-1 is flagged as a pseudogene. This CDR3 comprises 20 residues. The CDR3: CASSNGPPKQGVGANYGYTF. In DNA, the CDR3 is TGTGCCAGCAGCAACGGCCCGCCTAAGCAGGGGGTAGGAGCTAACTATGGCTACACCTTC.